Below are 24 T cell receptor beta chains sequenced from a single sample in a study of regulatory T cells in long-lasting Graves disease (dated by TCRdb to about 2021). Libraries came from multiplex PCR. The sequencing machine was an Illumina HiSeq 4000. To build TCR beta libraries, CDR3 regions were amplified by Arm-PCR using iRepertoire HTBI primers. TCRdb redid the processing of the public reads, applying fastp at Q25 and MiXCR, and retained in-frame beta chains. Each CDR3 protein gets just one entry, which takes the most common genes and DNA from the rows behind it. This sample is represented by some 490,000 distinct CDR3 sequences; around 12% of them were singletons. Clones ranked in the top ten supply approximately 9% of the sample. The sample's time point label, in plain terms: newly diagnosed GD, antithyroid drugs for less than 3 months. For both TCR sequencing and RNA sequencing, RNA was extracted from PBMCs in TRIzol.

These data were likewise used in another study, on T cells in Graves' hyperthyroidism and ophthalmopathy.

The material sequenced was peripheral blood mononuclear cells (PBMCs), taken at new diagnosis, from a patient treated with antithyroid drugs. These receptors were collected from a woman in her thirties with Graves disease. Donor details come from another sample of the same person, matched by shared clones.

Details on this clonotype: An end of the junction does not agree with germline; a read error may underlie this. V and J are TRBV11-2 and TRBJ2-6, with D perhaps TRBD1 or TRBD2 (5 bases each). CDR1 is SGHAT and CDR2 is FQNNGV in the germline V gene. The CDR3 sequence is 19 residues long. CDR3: CASSPPQGRLSSGPNVLTF. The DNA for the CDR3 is TGTGCCAGCAGCCCTCCTCAGGGCAGACTAAGCTCTGGGCCCAACGTCCTGACTTTC.

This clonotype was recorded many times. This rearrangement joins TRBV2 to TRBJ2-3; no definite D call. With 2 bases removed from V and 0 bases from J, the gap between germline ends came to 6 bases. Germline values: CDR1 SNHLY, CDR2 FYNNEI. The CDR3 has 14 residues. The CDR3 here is CASSESPSTDTQYF. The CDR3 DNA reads TGTGCCAGCAGTGAATCGCCCAGCACAGATACGCAGTATTTT.

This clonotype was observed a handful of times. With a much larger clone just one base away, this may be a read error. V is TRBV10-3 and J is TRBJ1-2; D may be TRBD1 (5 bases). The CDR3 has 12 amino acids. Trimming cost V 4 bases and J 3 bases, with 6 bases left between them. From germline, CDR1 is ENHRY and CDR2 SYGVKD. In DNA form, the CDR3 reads TGTGCCATCAGTGGCAGGGACTATGGCTACACCTTC. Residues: CAISGRDYGYTF.

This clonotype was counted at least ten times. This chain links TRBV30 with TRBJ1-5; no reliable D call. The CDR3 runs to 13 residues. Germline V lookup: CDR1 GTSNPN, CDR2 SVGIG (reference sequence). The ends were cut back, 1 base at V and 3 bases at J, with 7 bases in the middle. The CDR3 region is CAWSAQVNQPQHF. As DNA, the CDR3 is TGTGCCTGGAGTGCCCAGGTCAATCAGCCCCAGCATTTT.

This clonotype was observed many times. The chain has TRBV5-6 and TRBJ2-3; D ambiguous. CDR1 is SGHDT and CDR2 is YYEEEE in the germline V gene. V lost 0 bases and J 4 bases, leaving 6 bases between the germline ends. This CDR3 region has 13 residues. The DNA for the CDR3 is TGTGCCAGCAGCTTGGTCGACGCAGATACGCAGTATTTT. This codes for CASSLVDADTQYF. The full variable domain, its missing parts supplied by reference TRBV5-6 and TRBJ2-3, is DAGVTQSPTHLIKTRGQQVTLRCSPKSGHDTVSWYQQALGQGPQFIFQYYEEEERQRGNFPDRFSGHQFPNYSSELNVNALLLGDSALYLCASSLVDADTQYFGPGTRLTVL.

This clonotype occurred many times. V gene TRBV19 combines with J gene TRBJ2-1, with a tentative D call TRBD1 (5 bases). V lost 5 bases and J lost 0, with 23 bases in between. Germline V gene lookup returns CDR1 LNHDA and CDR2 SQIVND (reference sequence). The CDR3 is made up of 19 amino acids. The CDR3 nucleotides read TGTGCCAGTAGTGACTCCGCCCTTAGGGGTCCGGGCTCCTACAATGAGCAGTTCTTC. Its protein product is CASSDSALRGPGSYNEQFF.

The CDR3 DNA sequence: TGTGCCAGTAGTAACCGGGGAAGCTCCTACAATGAGCAGTTCTTC. It yields the protein CASSNRGSSYNEQFF. The rearrangement joins TRBV19 to TRBJ2-1; TRBD2 might be the D (5 bases). The V and J ends lost 4 bases and 0 bases respectively, with 10 bases between them. Germline assignment: CDR1 LNHDA and CDR2 SQIVND (reference sequence). There are 15 residues in the CDR3.

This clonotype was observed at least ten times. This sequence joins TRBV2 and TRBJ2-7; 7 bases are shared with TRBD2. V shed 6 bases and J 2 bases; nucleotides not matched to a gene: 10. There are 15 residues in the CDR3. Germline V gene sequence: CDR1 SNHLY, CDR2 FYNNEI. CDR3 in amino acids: CASSPLAATPYEQYF. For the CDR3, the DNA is TGTGCCAGCAGCCCCCTAGCGGCAACCCCCTACGAGCAGTACTTC.

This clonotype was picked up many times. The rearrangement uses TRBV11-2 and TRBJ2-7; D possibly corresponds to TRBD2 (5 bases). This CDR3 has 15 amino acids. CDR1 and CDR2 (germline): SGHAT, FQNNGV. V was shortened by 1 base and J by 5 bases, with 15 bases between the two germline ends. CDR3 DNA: TGTGCCAGCAGCTTAGGGTTCGGCGGGTCCGACGAGCAGTACTTC. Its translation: CASSLGFGGSDEQYF.

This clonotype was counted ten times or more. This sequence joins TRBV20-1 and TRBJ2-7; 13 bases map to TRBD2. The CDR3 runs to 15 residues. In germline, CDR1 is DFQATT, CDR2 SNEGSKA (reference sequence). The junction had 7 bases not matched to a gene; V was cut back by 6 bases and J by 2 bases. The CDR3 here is CSAFSGLAGAYEQYF. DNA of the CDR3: TGCAGTGCATTTTCTGGACTAGCGGGGGCCTACGAGCAGTACTTC.

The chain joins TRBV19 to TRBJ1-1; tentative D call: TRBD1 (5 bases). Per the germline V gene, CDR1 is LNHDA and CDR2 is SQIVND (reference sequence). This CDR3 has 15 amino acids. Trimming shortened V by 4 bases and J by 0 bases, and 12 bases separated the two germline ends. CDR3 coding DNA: TGTGCCAGTAGTACCAGCCGACAGCTGAACACTGAAGCTTTCTTT. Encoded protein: CASSTSRQLNTEAFF.

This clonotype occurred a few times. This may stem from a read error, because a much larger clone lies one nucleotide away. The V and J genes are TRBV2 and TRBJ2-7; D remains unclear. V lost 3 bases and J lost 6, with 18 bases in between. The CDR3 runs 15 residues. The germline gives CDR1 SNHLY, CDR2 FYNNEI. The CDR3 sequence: CASSEWNKMTCEQYF. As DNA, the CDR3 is TGTGCCAGCAGTGAGTGGAACAAAATGACCTGCGAGCAGTACTTC.

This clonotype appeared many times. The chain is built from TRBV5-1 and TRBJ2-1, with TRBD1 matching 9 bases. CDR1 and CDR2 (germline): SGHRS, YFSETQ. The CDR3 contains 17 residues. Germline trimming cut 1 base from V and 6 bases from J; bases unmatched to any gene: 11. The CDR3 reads CASSLYPGDRARNEQFF. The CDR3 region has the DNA TGCGCCAGCAGCTTGTACCCTGGGGACAGGGCCCGCAATGAGCAGTTCTTC.

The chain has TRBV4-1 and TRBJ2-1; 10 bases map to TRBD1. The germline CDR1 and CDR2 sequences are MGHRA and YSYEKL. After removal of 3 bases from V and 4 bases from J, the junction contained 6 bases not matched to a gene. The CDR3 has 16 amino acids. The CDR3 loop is CASSHLTGGGYNEQFF. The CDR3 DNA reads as TGCGCCAGCAGCCACCTGACAGGGGGCGGGTACAATGAGCAGTTCTTC.

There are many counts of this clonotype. The CDR3 bases are TGTGCCAGCGGTCTTATGGAGCGGACTGAAGCTTTCTTT. Translated, it gives CASGLMERTEAFF. The chain combines TRBV2 with TRBJ1-1; D gene uncertain. From germline, CDR1 is SNHLY and CDR2 FYNNEI. CDR3 length: 13 residues. V lost 8 bases and J 5 bases, leaving 15 bases between the germline ends.

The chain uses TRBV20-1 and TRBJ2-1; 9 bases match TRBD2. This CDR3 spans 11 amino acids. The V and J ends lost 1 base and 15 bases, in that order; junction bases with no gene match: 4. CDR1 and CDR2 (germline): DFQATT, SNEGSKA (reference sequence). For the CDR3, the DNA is TGCAGTGCTAGAGGGCTAGCGGGACGGTTCTTC. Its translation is CSARGLAGRFF.

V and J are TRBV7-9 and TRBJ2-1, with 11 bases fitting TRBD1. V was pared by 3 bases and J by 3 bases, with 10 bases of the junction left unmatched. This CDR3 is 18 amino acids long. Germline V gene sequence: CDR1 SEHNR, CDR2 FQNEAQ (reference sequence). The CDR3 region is CASSLGLGTGGFYNEQFF. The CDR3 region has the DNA TGTGCCAGCAGCTTGGGGCTAGGGACAGGGGGATTCTACAATGAGCAGTTCTTC.

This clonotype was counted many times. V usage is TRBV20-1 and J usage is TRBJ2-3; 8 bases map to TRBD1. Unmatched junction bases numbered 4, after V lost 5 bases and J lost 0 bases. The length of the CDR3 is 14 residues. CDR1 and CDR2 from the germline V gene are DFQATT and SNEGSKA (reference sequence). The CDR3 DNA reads TGCAGTGCTCACCGGGACAGGAGCACAGATACGCAGTATTTT. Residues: CSAHRDRSTDTQYF.

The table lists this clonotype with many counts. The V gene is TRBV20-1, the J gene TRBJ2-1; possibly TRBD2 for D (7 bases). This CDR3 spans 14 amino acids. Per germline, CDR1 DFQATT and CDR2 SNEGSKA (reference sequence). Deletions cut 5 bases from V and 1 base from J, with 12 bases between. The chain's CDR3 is CSAFRGGSYNEQFF. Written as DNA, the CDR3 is TGCAGTGCTTTCAGGGGAGGGTCCTACAATGAGCAGTTCTTC.

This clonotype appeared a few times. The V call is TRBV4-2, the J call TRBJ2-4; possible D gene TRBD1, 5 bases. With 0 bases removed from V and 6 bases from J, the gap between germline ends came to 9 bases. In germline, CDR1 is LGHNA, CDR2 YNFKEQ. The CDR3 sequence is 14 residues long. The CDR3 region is CASSQEGLTNIQYF. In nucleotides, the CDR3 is TGTGCCAGCAGCCAAGAGGGGCTTACAAACATTCAGTACTTC.

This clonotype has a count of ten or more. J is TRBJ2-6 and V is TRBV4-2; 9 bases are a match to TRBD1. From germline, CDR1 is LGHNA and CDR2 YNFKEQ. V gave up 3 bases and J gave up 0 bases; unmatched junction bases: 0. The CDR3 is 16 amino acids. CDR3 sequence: CASSQDRGSGANVLTF. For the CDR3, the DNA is TGTGCCAGCAGCCAGGACAGGGGCTCTGGGGCCAACGTCCTGACTTTC.

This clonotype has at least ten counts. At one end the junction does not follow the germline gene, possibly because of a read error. DNA of the CDR3: TGTGCCAGCAGTCAAGGCGAGGGCTACGCTAACTATGGCTACACCTTC. Its translation is CASSQGEGYANYGYTF. The chain couples TRBV3-1 to TRBJ1-2; the D is unclear. Germline CDR1 and CDR2: LGHDT and YNNKEL (reference sequence). The CDR3 is 16 residues long.

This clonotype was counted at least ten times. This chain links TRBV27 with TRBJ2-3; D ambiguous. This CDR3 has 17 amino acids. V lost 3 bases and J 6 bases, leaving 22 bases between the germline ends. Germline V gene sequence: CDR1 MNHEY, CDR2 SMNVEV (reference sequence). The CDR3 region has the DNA TGTGCCAGCAGTTTTCGCTCCACCTTATATGTTAAGGATACGCAGTATTTT. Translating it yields CASSFRSTLYVKDTQYF.

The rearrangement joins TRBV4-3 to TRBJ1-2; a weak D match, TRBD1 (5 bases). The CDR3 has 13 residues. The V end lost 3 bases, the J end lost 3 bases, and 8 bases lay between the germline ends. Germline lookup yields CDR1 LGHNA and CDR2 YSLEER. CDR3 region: CASSQQGDYGYTF. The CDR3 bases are TGCGCCAGCAGCCAGCAGGGAGACTATGGCTACACCTTC.